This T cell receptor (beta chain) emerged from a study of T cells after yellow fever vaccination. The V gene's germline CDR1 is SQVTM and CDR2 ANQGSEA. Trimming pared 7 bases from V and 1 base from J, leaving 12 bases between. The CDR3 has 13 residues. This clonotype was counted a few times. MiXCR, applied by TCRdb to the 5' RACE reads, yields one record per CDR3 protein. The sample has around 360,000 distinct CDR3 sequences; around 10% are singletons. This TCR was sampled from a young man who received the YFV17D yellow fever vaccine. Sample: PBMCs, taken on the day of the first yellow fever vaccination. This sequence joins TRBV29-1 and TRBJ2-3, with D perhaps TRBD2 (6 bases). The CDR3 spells CSGIAAGTDTQYF. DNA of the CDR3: TGCAGCGGGATAGCGGCCGGCACAGATACGCAGTATTTT.